This TCR beta chain was sequenced in a study of cytomegalovirus exposure and HLA in healthy donors. Study-wide background: Across a few hundred genotyped donors, approximately 81% landed in the Caucasian-associated ancestry cluster. General study points: Testing in vitro showed a few CMV-associated chains specific for CMV antigens. A link between a missense DCLRE1C variant and TCR beta V- and J-gene trimming emerged from a later analysis.

In the PCR, 60 Vbeta and 13 Jbeta primers were used. Repertoires were generated with immunoSEQ multiplex PCR, while TCRdb's copy carries only in-frame clones and drops some. Of roughly 160,000 clones listed, roughly 77% were seen once; the top ten hold approximately 3.7%. From germline, CDR1 is MNHNS and CDR2 SASEGT. The CDR3 is 13 amino acids. V dropped 6 bases and J dropped 3 bases, with 9 bases sitting between them. To note about this clone: The antigen is undetermined.

The rearrangement uses TRBV6-1 and TRBJ1-5; possible D gene TRBD1, 5 bases. The receptor was derived from a young man in good health and CMV-seropositive. Sequencing was performed on PBMCs. This CDR3 reads CASRYRNNQPQHF. The CDR3 DNA sequence: TGTGCCAGCAGATACAGGAACAATCAGCCCCAGCATTTT.